This T cell receptor beta chain was found in a study of T cells in Graves' hyperthyroidism and ophthalmopathy. Using RNA transcripts as the source, TCR beta CDR3 regions were amplified. With the HTBI primer set, the TCR CDR3 went through a first round of RT-PCR. TCRdb analysed the multiplex PCR reads with MiXCR anew, one entry per CDR3 protein. Counted here are 470,000 or so distinct CDR3 sequences, around 20% occurring once; the ten biggest clones make up around 27%. The germline V gene has CDR1 DFQATT and CDR2 SNEGSKA (reference sequence). CDR3 length equals 11 residues. Patients were excluded because of uncontrolled infection, other autoimmune disease, pregnancy or lactation. Using around 10 ml of fresh peripheral blood, PBMCs were prepared.

The material sequenced was blood. The sequence was collected from a man between 18 and 35 years old with Graves' hyperthyroidism. This chain uses TRBV20-1 with TRBJ2-2; D is undetermined. The CDR3 nucleotides read TGCACAGAATGGTGTTCCGGGGAGCTGTTTTTT. It encodes CTEWCSGELFF.